The clone carrying this T cell receptor beta chain was seen more than once but under ten times. Antigen specificity is unknown. This CDR3 contains 14 residues. Germline V gene lookup returns CDR1 ENHRY and CDR2 SYGVKD. Trimming removed 5 bases from V and 5 bases from J, with 16 bases in between. This sample stems from a study of T-cell memory formation after mild COVID-19. TCRdb ran MiXCR on the 5' RACE reads and lists one entry per CDR3 protein. The sample records approximately 250,000 distinct CDR3 sequences, 16% being singletons. Study-wide findings and caveats: The appearance of some responding clones in pre-infection memory suggested that cross-reactive memory joined. Contracting CD4+ clones sat mainly in CM and EM; CD8+ in EMRA. Later expanders leaned CD4+, whereas day 15 to 85 contracting clones were balanced CD4/CD8.

This chain connects TRBV10-3 to TRBJ2-7; TRBD2 is a possible D gene (5 bases). The TCR originated in a man aged 18 to 29 who had mild COVID-19 (a few samples of this study predate the infection). Cell type and time point are not known. Sequences were obtained from PBMCs or a T cell subset sorted from them (not recorded which). The CDR3 nucleotides read TGTGCCATCAGTTCCGGACTGAACCTAGACGAGCAGTACTTC. Translation: CAISSGLNLDEQYF.